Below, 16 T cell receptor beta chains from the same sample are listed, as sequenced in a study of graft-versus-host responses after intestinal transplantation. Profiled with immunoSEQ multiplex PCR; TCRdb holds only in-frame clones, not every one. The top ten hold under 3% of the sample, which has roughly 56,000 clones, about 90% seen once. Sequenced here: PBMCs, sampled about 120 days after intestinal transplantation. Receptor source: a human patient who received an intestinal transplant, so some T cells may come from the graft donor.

This chain's CDR3 is CASSLLGASEKLFF. The CDR3, as DNA: TGTGCCAGCAGTTTACTGGGGGCGAGTGAAAAACTGTTTTTT. The rearrangement uses TRBV28 and TRBJ1-4; possibly TRBD1 for D (6 bases). Trimming took off 2 bases at V and 7 bases at J, with 11 bases between the two ends. This CDR3 comprises 14 residues. Germline CDR1 MDHEN, CDR2 SYDVKM. The full variable domain, its missing parts supplied by reference TRBV28 and TRBJ1-4, is DVKVTQSSRYLVKRTGEKVFLECVQDMDHENMFWYRQDPGLGLRLIYFSYDVKMKEKGDIPEGYSVSREKKERFSLILESASTNQTSMYLCASSLLGASEKLFFGSGTQLSVL.

The CDR3 sequence is CASRTGTSGRLGETQYF. CDR3 DNA: TGTGCCAGCAGGACCGGGACTAGCGGGAGGTTGGGAGAGACCCAGTACTTC. The chain couples TRBV27 to TRBJ2-5; 15 bases fit TRBD2. The CDR3 has 17 residues. Germline CDR1 reads MNHEY; CDR2 reads SMNVEV (reference sequence). V trimming: 6 bases; J trimming: 4 bases; junction bases outside the gene matches: 9.

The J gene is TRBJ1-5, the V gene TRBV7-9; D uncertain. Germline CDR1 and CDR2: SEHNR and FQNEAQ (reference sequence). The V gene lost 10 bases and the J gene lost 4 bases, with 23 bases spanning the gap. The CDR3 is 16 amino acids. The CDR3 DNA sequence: TGTGCCAACATTAGGAACGGCGAATTTACGAATCAGCCCCAGCATTTT. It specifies CANIRNGEFTNQPQHF.

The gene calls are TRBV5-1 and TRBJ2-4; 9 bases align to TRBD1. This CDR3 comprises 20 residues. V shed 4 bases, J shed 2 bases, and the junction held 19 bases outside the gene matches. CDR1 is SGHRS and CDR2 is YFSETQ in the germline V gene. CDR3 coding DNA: TGCGCCAGCAGCCCCACCACATGGCCACAGGGGGCACTTACCAAAAACATTCAGTACTTC. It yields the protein CASSPTTWPQGALTKNIQYF.

CDR3 sequence reads: CASSFPIAGSSYNEQFF. CDR3 bases: TGCGCCAGCAGCTTCCCAATAGCGGGTAGCTCCTACAATGAGCAGTTCTTC. The V and J genes are TRBV5-1 and TRBJ2-1, with 7 bases matching TRBD2. The CDR3 contains 17 residues. CDR1 SGHRS and CDR2 YFSETQ come from the germline V gene. J gave up 0 bases and V 2 bases, and 8 bases lay outside the gene matches.

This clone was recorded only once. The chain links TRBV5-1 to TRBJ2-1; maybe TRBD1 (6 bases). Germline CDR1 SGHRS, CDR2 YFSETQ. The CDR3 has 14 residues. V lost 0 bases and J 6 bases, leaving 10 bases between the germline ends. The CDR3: CASSLVAGANEQFF. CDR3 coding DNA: TGCGCCAGCAGCTTGGTCGCAGGGGCCAATGAGCAGTTCTTC.

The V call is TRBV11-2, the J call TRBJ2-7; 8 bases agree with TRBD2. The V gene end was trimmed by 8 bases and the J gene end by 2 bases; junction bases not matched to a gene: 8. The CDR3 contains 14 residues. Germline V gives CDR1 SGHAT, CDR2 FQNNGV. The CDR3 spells CASELTSGPYEQYF. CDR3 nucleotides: TGTGCCAGCGAGCTAACTAGCGGACCCTACGAGCAGTACTTC.

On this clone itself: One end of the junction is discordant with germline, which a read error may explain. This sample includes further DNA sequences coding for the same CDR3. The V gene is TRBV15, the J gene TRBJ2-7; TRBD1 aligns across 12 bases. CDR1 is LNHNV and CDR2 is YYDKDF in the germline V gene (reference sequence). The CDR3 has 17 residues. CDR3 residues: CATSTAIGTGGFYEQYF. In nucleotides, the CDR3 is TGCGCCACCAGCACAGCGATCGGGACAGGGGGCTTTTACGAGCAGTACTTC. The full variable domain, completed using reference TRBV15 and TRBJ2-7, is DAMVIQNPRYQVTQFGKPVTLSCSQTLNHNVMYWYQQKSSQAPKLLFHYYDKDFNNEADTPDNFQSRRPNTSFCFLDIRSPGLGDTAMYLCATSTAIGTGGFYEQYFGPGTRLTVT.

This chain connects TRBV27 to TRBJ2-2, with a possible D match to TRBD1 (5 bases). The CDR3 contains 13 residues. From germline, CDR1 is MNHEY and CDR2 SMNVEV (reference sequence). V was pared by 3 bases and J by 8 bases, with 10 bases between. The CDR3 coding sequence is TGTGCCAGCAGTTTGGTAGGGGTGGGGGAGCTGTTTTTT. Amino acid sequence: CASSLVGVGELFF.

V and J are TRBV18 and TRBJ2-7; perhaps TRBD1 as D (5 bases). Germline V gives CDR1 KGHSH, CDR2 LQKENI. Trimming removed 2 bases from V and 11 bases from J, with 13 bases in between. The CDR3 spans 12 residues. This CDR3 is CASSPRSGSKYF. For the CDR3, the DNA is TGTGCCAGCTCACCAAGATCAGGGTCCAAGTACTTC.

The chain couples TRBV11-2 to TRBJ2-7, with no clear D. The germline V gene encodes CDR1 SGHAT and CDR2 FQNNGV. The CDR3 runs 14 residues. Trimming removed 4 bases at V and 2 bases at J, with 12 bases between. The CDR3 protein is CASSSLGVAYEQYF. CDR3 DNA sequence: TGTGCCAGCAGCTCCCTCGGCGTCGCCTACGAGCAGTACTTC.

The DNA of the CDR3 is TGTGCCAGCAGATGGGACAGGCTGAGCACAGATACGCAGTATTTT. Its translation: CASRWDRLSTDTQYF. The J gene is TRBJ2-3, the V gene TRBV2; 8 positions match TRBD1. Germline CDR1 SNHLY, CDR2 FYNNEI. The CDR3 totals 15 residues. The junction had 5 bases not matched to a gene; V was cut back by 6 bases and J by 0 bases.

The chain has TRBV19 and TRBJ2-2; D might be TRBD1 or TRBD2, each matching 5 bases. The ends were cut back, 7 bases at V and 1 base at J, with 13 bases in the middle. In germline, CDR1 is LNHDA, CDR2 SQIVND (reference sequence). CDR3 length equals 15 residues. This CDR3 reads CASTQWDVNTGELFF. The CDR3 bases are TGTGCCAGTACCCAGTGGGACGTGAACACCGGGGAGCTGTTTTTT.

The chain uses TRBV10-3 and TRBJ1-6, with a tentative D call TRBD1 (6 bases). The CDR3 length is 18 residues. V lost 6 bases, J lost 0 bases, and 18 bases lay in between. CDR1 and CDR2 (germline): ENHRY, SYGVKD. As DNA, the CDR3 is TGTGCCATCAGGGGAGACAGGCCTGGGAGCTCCTATAATTCACCCCTCCACTTT. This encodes CAIRGDRPGSSYNSPLHF.

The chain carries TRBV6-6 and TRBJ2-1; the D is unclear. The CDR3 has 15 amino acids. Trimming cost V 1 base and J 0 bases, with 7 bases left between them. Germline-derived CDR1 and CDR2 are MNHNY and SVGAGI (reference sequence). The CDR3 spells CASSYYPDSYNEQFF. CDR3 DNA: TGTGCCAGCAGTTACTATCCGGACTCCTACAATGAGCAGTTCTTC.

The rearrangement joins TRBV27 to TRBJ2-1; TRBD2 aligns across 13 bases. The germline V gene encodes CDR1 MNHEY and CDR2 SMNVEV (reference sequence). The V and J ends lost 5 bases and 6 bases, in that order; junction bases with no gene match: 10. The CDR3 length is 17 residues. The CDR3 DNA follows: TGTGCCAGCAGTATACTAGCGGGGGGGTTCCGATCCAATGAGCAGTTCTTC. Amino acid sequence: CASSILAGGFRSNEQFF.